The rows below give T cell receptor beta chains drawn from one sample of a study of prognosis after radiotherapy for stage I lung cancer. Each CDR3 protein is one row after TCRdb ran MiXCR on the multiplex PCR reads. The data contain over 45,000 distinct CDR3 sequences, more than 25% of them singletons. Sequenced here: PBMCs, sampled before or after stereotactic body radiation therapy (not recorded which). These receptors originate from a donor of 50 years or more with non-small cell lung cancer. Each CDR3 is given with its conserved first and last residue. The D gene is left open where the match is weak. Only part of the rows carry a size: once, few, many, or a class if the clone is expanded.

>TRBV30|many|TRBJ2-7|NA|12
TGTGCCTGGAGTGCGTGGGCGAGCGAGCAGTACTTC
CAWSAWASEQYF
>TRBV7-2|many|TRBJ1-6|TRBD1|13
TGTGCCAGCAGCCCCGACAGGGGTTCACCCCTCCACTTT
CASSPDRGSPLHF
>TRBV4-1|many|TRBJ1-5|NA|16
TGCGCCAGCAGCCACTCCCCGGACGTTAGCAATCAGCCCCAGCATTTT
CASSHSPDVSNQPQHF
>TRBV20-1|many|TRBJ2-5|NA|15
TGCAGTGCTAGAACCACGGGGGGCCGACAAGAGACCCAGTACTTC
CSARTTGGRQETQYF
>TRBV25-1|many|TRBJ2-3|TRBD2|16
TGTGCCAGCAGTGACAGCGGGGGGGGGAGCACAGATACGCAGTATTTT
CASSDSGGGSTDTQYF
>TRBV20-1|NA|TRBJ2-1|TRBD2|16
TGCAGTGCCACCGCCCTACTAGCGGGGGTCACTAATGAGCAGTTCTTC
CSATALLAGVTNEQFF
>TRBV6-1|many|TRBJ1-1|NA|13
TGTGCCAGCAGACAGCGGGGGTACACTGAAGCTTTCTTT
CASRQRGYTEAFF
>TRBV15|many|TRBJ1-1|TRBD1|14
TGTGCCACCAGCAAGGGACAGGGTAACACTGAAGCTTTCTTT
CATSKGQGNTEAFF
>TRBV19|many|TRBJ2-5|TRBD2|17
TGTGCCAGTAGTACCGTTAAGACTAGCGGGGAAAGTGAGACCCAGTACTTC
CASSTVKTSGESETQYF
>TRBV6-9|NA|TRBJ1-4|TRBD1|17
TGTGCCAGCAGTTATTCGGGGACAGGGAGGAAGCATGAAAAACTGTTTTTT
CASSYSGTGRKHEKLFF
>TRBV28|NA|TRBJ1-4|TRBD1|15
TGTGCCAGCGGTACTCAGGGGGGCATCAGTGAAAAACTGTTTTTT
CASGTQGGISEKLFF
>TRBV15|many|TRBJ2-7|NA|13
TGTGCCACCAGCAGAGAGATGACCTACGAGCAGTACTTC
CATSREMTYEQYF
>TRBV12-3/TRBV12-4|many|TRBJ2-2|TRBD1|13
TGTGCCAGCAAACAGGGGGGCGCCGGGGAGCTGTTTTTT
CASKQGGAGELFF
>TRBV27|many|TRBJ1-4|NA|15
TGTGCCAGCAGTTTGAAGGGCTCCGGTAATGAAAAACTGTTTTTT
CASSLKGSGNEKLFF
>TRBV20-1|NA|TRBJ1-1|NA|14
TGCAGTGCTAGAGGGAGGGGACGGACCGCTGGAGCTTTCTTT
CSARGRGRTAGAFF
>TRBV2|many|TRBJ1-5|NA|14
TGTGCCAGCAGTGACAGGGCTGGCAATCAGCCCCAGCATTTT
CASSDRAGNQPQHF
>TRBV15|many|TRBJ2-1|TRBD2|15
TGTGCCACCGGATCGGGGGGGCACAGGGACGGTGAGCAGTTCTTC
CATGSGGHRDGEQFF
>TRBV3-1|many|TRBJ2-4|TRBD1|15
TGTGCCAGCAGCCCTCGGGACAGGGGGCGAAACATTCAGTACTTC
CASSPRDRGRNIQYF
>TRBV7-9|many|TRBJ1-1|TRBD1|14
TGTGCCAGCAGCTCTCAGGGGGCGAATACTGAAGCTTTCTTT
CASSSQGANTEAFF
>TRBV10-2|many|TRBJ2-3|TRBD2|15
TGCGCCAGCAGTGCCCTAGCGGGAAGCACAGATACGCAGTATTTT
CASSALAGSTDTQYF
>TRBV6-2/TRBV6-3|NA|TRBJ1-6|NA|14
TGTGCCAGCAGTCACTGGGGGGTACGATCACCCCTCCACTTC
CASSHWGVRSPLHF
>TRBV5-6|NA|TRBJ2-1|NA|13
TGTGCCAGCAGCAGGACATACTACAATGAGCAGTTCTTC
CASSRTYYNEQFF
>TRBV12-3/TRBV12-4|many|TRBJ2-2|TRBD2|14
TGTGCCAGCAGAAGCGGGGGGTCGACCGGGGAGCTGTTTTTT
CASRSGGSTGELFF
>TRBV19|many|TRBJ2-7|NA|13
TGTGCCAGTAGTCCAGGGCCTCGCTCCGAGCAGTACTTC
CASSPGPRSEQYF
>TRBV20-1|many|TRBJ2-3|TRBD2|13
TGCAGTGTCCCAGCGGGGGGCACAGATACGCAGTATTTT
CSVPAGGTDTQYF
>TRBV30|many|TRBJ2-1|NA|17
TGTGCCTGGAGTGTACTCCCGGGTTTCTGGGCCTACAATGAGCAGTTCTTC
CAWSVLPGFWAYNEQFF
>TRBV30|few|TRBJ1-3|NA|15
TGTACCTGGAGGGAAAAGACAGTCTCTGGAAACACCATATATTTT
CTWREKTVSGNTIYF
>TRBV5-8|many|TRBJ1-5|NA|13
TGTGCCAGCGCTGTACAAAGCAATCAGCCCCAGCATTTT
CASAVQSNQPQHF
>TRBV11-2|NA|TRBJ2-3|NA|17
TGTGTCAGCAGCTCTCGACTAGAGGGGGCACTCACAGATACGCAGTATTTT
CVSSSRLEGALTDTQYF
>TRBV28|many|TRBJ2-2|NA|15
TGTGCCAGCACCCTTAATCGGGGAGTCACCGGGGAGCTGTTTTTT
CASTLNRGVTGELFF
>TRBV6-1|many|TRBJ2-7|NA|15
TGTGCCAGCAGTGAAATGGCAGTAGTGGTTTACGAGCAGTACTTC
CASSEMAVVVYEQYF
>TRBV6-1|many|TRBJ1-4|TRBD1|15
TGTGCCAGCAGTGCTCCGGGACAGGGGTGGAGGGAACTGTTTTTT
CASSAPGQGWRELFF
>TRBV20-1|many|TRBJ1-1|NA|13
TGCAGTGCTTCCACAGAGATGAACACTGAAGCTTTCTTT
CSASTEMNTEAFF
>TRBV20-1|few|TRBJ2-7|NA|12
TGCAGTGCTGACGGGGCCCCCTACGAGCAGTACTTC
CSADGAPYEQYF
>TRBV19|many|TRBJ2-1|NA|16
TGTGCCAGTAGTCCCCGGGCAGGACCTTCCTACAATGAGCAGTTCTTC
CASSPRAGPSYNEQFF
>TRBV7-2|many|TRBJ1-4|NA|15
TGTGCCAGCAGCTTAGTGGAGGCAACTAATGAAAAACTGTTTTTT
CASSLVEATNEKLFF
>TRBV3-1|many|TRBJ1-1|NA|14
TGTGCCAGCAGCCAAGGATTAGAGAACACTGAAGCTTTCTTT
CASSQGLENTEAFF
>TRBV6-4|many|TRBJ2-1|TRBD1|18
TGTGCCAGCAGGCAACTTCCATCCGACAGGGCTCGTGGCAATGAGCAGTTCTTC
CASRQLPSDRARGNEQFF
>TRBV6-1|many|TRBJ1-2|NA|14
TGTGCCAGCAGCGAGTCAGGGGTGGAGTATGGCTACACCTTC
CASSESGVEYGYTF
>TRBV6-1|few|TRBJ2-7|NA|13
TGTGCCAGCAGTACCGGGAACTCCTACGAGCAGTACTTC
CASSTGNSYEQYF
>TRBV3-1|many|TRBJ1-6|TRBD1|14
TGTGCCAGCAGCCCCGGACAGGGAAATTCACCCCTCCACTTT
CASSPGQGNSPLHF